What follows are 9 T cell receptor beta chains derived from one specimen sequenced in a study of shared clonotypes between healthy human individuals. Clones were sequenced by immunoSEQ multiplex PCR, and TCRdb holds only the in-frame ones, with some missing. The sample gives hundreds of thousands of clones, about 96% of which show up once; 0.05% to 0.07% is in the top ten. Input material: naive CD4+ T cells sorted from blood. Subset specified: CD45RA+ positively selected. These TCRs come from a woman aged 30 to 39 in good health.

This clone was counted a few times. This chain uses TRBV11-2 with TRBJ1-5; D is uncertain. Germline CDR1 and CDR2: SGHAT and FQNNGV. The V end was cut by 1 base, the J end by 7 bases, with 8 bases between. The CDR3 covers 13 residues. The CDR3 nucleotides read TGTGCCAGCAGCTTAGGGGAAGGGCAGCCCCAGCATTTT. Translating it yields CASSLGEGQPQHF. The entire variable domain, with the rest obtained from reference TRBV11-2 and TRBJ1-5, is as follows: EAGVAQSPRYKIIEKRQSVAFWCNPISGHATLYWYQQILGQGPKLLIQFQNNGVVDDSQLPKDRFSAERLKGVDSTLKIQPAKLEDSAVYLCASSLGEGQPQHFGDGTRLSIL.

This chain uses TRBV28 with TRBJ2-7; a possible D gene is TRBD1 (5 bases). The length of the CDR3 is 15 residues. V shed 2 bases and J shed 7 bases, with 18 bases lying between them. CDR1 MDHEN and CDR2 SYDVKM come from the germline V gene. The CDR3 spells CASSLGGRRAPEQYF. The CDR3 DNA follows: TGTGCCAGCAGTTTAGGTGGTCGCAGGGCACCAGAGCAGTACTTC.

This chain uses TRBV18 with TRBJ1-1, with D possibly being TRBD1 (5 bases). Deletions cut 0 bases from V and 3 bases from J, with 11 bases between. This CDR3 comprises 15 residues. Germline values: CDR1 KGHSH, CDR2 LQKENI. This CDR3 reads CASSPPTGRDTEAFF. CDR3 coding DNA: TGTGCCAGCTCACCACCAACAGGAAGGGACACTGAAGCTTTCTTT.

The CDR3 sequence is CASRDTGRSGELFF. The DNA of the CDR3 is TGTGCCAGCAGGGACACAGGGAGGAGCGGGGAGCTGTTTTTT. This sequence joins TRBV28 and TRBJ2-2; TRBD1 or TRBD2 may be the D gene (6 bases each). This CDR3 is 14 amino acids long. Trimming removed 6 bases at V and 7 bases at J, with 15 bases between. CDR1 and CDR2 from the germline V gene are MDHEN and SYDVKM.

This clone has just one count. The chain combines TRBV18 with TRBJ2-2, with D possibly being TRBD2 (5 bases). The CDR3 spans 17 residues. Germline loops: CDR1 KGHSH, CDR2 LQKENI. The germline V and J ends were trimmed by 0 bases and 4 bases, with 15 bases remaining between them. The CDR3 coding sequence is TGTGCCAGCTCACCACCGACTATCGGGGTTGTCACCGGGGAGCTGTTTTTT. This encodes CASSPPTIGVVTGELFF.

The chain links TRBV30 to TRBJ2-3; 8 bases line up with TRBD2. Per germline, CDR1 GTSNPN and CDR2 SVGIG (reference sequence). The ends lost 4 bases at V and 2 bases at J; junction bases unmatched: 2. The CDR3 length is 13 residues. CDR3 in DNA: TGTGCCTGGACTAGCGGGTACACAGATACGCAGTATTTT. Amino acids: CAWTSGYTDTQYF.

The rearrangement uses TRBV5-5 and TRBJ2-7; D could derive from TRBD1 or TRBD2 (5 bases each). CDR1 and CDR2 from the germline V gene are SGHKS and YYEKEE (reference sequence). The germline V and J ends were trimmed by 4 bases and 3 bases, with 14 bases remaining between them. This CDR3 is built from 14 residues. The CDR3 DNA reads TGTGCCAGCAGCCCGGGACGACCTCGCTACGAGCAGTACTTC. Translated, it gives CASSPGRPRYEQYF.

The chain has TRBV28 and TRBJ2-7; D uncertain. CDR3 length equals 16 residues. CDR1 is MDHEN, CDR2 SYDVKM, per germline. The germline V and J ends were trimmed by 3 bases and 3 bases, with 18 bases remaining between them. CDR3 protein: CASSLSLDPFNYEQYF. The CDR3 nucleotides are TGTGCCAGCAGTTTGAGCCTAGACCCCTTTAACTACGAGCAGTACTTC.

V is TRBV7-9 and J is TRBJ1-5, with D perhaps matching TRBD1 (6 bases). Per germline, CDR1 SEHNR and CDR2 FQNEAQ (reference sequence). The CDR3 loop spans 17 amino acids. The V and J ends lost 5 bases and 1 base respectively, with 18 bases between them. The CDR3 sequence is CASSAGTRMGSNQPQHF. The CDR3 region has the DNA TGTGCCAGCAGCGCCGGGACACGAATGGGCAGCAATCAGCCCCAGCATTTT.